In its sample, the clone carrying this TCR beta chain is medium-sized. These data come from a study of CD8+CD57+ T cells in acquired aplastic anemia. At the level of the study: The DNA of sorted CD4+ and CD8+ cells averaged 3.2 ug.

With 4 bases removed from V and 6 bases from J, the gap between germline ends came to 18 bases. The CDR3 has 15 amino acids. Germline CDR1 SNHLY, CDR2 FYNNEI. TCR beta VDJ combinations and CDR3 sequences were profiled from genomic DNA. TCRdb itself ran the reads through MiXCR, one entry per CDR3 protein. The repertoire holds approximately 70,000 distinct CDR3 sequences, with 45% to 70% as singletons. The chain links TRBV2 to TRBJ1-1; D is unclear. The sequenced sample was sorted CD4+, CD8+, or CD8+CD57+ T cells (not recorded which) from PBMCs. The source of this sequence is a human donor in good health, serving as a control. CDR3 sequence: CASSATPAGVPEAFF. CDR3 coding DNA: TGTGCCAGCAGTGCAACCCCCGCCGGGGTACCTGAAGCTTTCTTT.